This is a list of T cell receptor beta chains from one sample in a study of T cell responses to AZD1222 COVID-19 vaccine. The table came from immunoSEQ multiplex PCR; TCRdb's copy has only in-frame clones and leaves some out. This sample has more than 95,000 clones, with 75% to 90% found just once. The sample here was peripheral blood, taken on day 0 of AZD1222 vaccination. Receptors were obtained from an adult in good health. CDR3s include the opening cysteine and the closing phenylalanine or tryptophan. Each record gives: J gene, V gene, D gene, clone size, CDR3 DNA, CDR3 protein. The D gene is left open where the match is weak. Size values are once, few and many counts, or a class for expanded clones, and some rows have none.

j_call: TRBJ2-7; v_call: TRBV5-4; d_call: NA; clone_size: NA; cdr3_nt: TGTGCCAGCAGCTTGGGAGGGGACCCTCGCAACGAGCAGTACTTC; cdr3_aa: CASSLGGDPRNEQYF
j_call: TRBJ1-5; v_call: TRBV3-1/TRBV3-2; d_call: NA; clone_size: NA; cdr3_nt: TGTGCCAGCAGCCCTCGAGTAGGTCAGCCCCAGCATTTT; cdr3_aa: CASSPRVGQPQHF
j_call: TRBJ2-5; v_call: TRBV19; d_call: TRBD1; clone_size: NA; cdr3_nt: TGTGCCAGTAGTCGCAGACAGGGGGTCCAAGAGACCCAGTACTTC; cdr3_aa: CASSRRQGVQETQYF
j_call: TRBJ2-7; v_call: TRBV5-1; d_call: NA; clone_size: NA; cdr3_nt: TGCGCCAGCAGCCACGGACAGACCTACGAGCAGTACTTC; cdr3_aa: CASSHGQTYEQYF
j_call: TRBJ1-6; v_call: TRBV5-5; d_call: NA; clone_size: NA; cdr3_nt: TGTGCCAGCAGCTTGGAAGGGCAACTCCACTTT; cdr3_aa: CASSLEGQLHF
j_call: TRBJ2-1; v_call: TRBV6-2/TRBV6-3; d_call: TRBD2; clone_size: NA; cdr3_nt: TGTGCCAGCAGTTACCCCGGACTAGCGGGTTACAATGAGCAGTTCTTC; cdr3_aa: CASSYPGLAGYNEQFF
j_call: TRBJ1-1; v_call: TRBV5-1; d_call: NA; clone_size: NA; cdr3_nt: TGCGCCAGCAGCGCCACAGGGTGGTTCACTGAAGCTTTCTTT; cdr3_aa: CASSATGWFTEAFF
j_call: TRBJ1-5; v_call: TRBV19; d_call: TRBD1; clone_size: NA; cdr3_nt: TGTGCCTGCCGGGACAGGTCGAATCAGCCCCAGCATTTT; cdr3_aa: CACRDRSNQPQHF
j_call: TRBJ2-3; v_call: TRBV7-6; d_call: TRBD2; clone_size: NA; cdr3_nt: TGTGCCAGCAGCCGGACTAGCGGGAGGGTGCCAGATACGCAGTATTTT; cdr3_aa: CASSRTSGRVPDTQYF
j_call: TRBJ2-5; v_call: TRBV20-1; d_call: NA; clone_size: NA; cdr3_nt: TGCAGTGCTATTGACCGGGGACAAGAGACCCAGTACTTC; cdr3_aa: CSAIDRGQETQYF
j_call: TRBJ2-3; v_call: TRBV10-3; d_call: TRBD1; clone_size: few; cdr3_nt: TGTGCCTTCGCGAGGGACAGCGGCACAGATACGCAGTATTTT; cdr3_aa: CAFARDSGTDTQYF
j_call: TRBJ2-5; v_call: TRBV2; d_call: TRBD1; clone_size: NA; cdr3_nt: TGTGCCAGCAGCACAGGGGGCCCTCGGGAGACCCAGTACTTC; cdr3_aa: CASSTGGPRETQYF
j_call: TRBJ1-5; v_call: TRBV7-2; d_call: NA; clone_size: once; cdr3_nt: TGTGCCAGCAGCTTAGCCCAGGGAAGTCAGCCCCAGCATTTT; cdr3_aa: CASSLAQGSQPQHF
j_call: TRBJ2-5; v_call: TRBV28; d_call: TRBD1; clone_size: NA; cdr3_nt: TGTGCCAGCAGTTTGGAGGGACAGGGGGCGCGGGAGACCCAGTACTTC; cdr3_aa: CASSLEGQGARETQYF
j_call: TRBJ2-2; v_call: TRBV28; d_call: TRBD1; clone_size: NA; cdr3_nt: TGTGCCAGCAGTCGCGGACAGGGGGCGCTTAACACCGGGGAGCTGTTTTTT; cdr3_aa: CASSRGQGALNTGELFF
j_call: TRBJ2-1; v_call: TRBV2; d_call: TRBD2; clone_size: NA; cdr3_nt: TGTGCCAGCAGTGAGGGACTAGCGGGTTTGAATGAGCAGTTCTTC; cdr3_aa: CASSEGLAGLNEQFF
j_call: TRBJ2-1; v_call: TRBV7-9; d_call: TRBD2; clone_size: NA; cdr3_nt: TGTGCCAGCAGCCCCGCCATGACTAGCGGAATCAATGAGCAGTTCTTC; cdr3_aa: CASSPAMTSGINEQFF
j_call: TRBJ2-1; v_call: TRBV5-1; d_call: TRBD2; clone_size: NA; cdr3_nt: TGCGCCAGCAGCCCGGGACTAGCGGGCGGAATATACAATGAGCAGTTCTTC; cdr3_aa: CASSPGLAGGIYNEQFF
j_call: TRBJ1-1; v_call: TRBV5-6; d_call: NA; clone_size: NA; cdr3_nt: TGTGCCAGCAGCGTGGGCCTGATGAACACTGAAGCTTTCTTT; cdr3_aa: CASSVGLMNTEAFF
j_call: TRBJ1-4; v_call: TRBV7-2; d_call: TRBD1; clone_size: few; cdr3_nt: TGTGCCAGCAGCTTCACAGGGGGCGGGGAAAAACTGTTTTTT; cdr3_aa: CASSFTGGGEKLFF
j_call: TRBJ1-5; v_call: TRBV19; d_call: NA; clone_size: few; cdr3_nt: TGTGCCAGTAGTACCCCGGGCGGGGGACGGGGCAATCAGCCCCAGCATTTT; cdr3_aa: CASSTPGGGRGNQPQHF
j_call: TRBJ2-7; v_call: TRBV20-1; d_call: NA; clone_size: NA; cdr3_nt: TGCAGTGCTAGTCAGCCCGAGTTTACGGGGACCTACGAGCAGTACTTC; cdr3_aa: CSASQPEFTGTYEQYF
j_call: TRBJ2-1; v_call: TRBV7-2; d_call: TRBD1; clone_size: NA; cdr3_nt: TGTGCCAGCAGCTTGCAGGGGGCCTACAATGAGCAGTTCTTC; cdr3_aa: CASSLQGAYNEQFF
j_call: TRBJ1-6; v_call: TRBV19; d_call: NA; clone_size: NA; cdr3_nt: TGTGCCAGTAGTATACTAGCAGGCCCGGATAATTCACCCCTCCACTTT; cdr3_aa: CASSILAGPDNSPLHF
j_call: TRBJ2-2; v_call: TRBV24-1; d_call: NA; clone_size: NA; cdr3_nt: TGTGCCACCAGTGATTTCTACACCGGGGAGCTGTTTTTT; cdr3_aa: CATSDFYTGELFF
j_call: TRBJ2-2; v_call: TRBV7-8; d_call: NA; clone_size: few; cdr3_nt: TGTGCCAGCAGCTTAGGCGGTTACGCGAACACCGGGGAGCTGTTTTTT; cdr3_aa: CASSLGGYANTGELFF
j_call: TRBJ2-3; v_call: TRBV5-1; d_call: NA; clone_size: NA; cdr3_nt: TGCGCCAGCAGCTTGGCAGATACGCAGTATTTT; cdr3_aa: CASSLADTQYF
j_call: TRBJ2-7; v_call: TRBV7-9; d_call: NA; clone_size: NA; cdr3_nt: TGTGCCAGCAGCTTAGAAGAGCGGTTACACTCCTACGAGCAGTACTTC; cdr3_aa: CASSLEERLHSYEQYF
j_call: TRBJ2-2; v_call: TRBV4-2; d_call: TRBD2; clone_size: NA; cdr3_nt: TGTGCCAGCAGCCAAGTCCAGGGACTAGCGGGGGCTAACACCGGGGAGCTGTTTTTT; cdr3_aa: CASSQVQGLAGANTGELFF
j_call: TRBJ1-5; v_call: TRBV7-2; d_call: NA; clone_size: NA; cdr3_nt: TGTGCCAGCAGCTCAAGCGGAGCTCAGCCCCAGCATTTT; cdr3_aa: CASSSSGAQPQHF
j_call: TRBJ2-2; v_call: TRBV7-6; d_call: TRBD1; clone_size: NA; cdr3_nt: TGTGCCAGCAGCCCGCAGGGGGCAGGGACCGGGGAGCTGTTTTTT; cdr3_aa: CASSPQGAGTGELFF
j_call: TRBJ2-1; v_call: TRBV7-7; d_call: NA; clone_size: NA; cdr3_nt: TGTGCCAGCAGCGGAGGGGGGGAGCAGTTCTTC; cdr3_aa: CASSGGGEQFF